What follows are 16 T cell receptor beta chains derived from one specimen sequenced in a study of T cells in Graves' hyperthyroidism and ophthalmopathy (dated by TCRdb to the late 2010s). The library was generated by multiplex PCR. The data were produced on an Illumina HiSeq 2000. The TCR beta CDR3 regions were amplified from RNA transcripts. The first round of RT-PCR for the TCR CDR3 was performed with the HTBI primer set and the Qiagen OneStep RT-PCR kit. TCRdb's own reprocessing of the public reads used fastp at Q25 and MiXCR and kept productive beta chains. Each record represents a unique CDR3 protein, reported with the most common genes and DNA among its rows. Across this sample there are approximately 720,000 distinct CDR3 sequences, with around 20% seen only once. Of the sample, 16% is held by the ten largest clones. Sequences were obtained from blood. The receptors were gathered from a woman aged 50 to 60 with Graves' hyperthyroidism that later progressed to Graves' ophthalmopathy.

This clonotype was picked up many times. CDR3 amino acids: CASSFVPASQGRNTTNTEAFF. DNA for the CDR3: TGTGCCAGCAGTTTCGTCCCGGCGTCGCAGGGTCGCAACACGACGAACACTGAAGCTTTCTTT. This chain connects TRBV27 to TRBJ1-1; weak D call: TRBD1 (5 bases). CDR1 MNHEY and CDR2 SMNVEV come from the germline V gene (reference sequence). The CDR3 has 21 residues. V shed 3 bases and J shed 1 base, with 30 bases lying between them.

In regard to this clonotype: A much larger clone differs by one base, so this may be a read error. CDR3 amino acids: CTSSSLALRAKNIQYF. CDR3 nucleotides: TGTACCAGCAGTTCCTTGGCTCTGCGGGCTAAAAACATTCAGTACTTC. The chain combines TRBV27 with TRBJ2-4; D might be TRBD2 (5 bases). The V gene's germline CDR1 is MNHEY and CDR2 SMNVEV (reference sequence). The CDR3 totals 16 residues.

This clonotype is a singleton in its sample. The chain links TRBV7-8 to TRBJ1-1; weak D call: TRBD1 (6 bases). The CDR3 consists of 15 residues. Per the germline V gene, CDR1 is SGHVS and CDR2 is FQNEAQ. Between the trimmed V and J ends, which lost 5 bases and 8 bases, there was a span of 21 bases. The CDR3 loop is CASSLPGGRVKEAFF. The CDR3 DNA reads as TGTGCCAGCAGCCTCCCGGGGGGGCGAGTGAAAGAAGCTTTCTTT.

The chain is built from TRBV7-8 and TRBJ2-3, with TRBD2 identical over 7 bases. Germline V CDR1 and CDR2: SGHVS, FQNEAQ. The length of the CDR3 is 14 residues. J lost 0 bases, V lost 5 bases, and 2 bases had no gene match. Written as DNA, the CDR3 is TGTGCCAGCAGCCAAGCGGGAAGCACAGATACGCAGTATTTT. The encoded protein is CASSQAGSTDTQYF.

This clonotype was detected ten times or more. The chain uses TRBV3-1 and TRBJ2-5; unclear D gene. This CDR3 has 16 residues. Germline-derived CDR1 and CDR2 are LGHDT and YNNKEL (reference sequence). V was trimmed by 0 bases and J by 5 bases, leaving 16 bases between them. The CDR3 DNA reads TGTGCCAGCAGCCAAGATCTGGCAGGCTTCGGGGAGACCCAGTACTTC. Translated: CASSQDLAGFGETQYF.

In this sample, this clonotype turned up many times. This sequence joins TRBV6-1 and TRBJ1-2; no reliable D call. The CDR3 contains 15 residues. Germline V gene lookup returns CDR1 MNHNS and CDR2 SASEGT. V gave up 5 bases and J gave up 3 bases, with 16 bases separating them. CDR3 sequence: CASSYEPGSDYGYTF. The CDR3 nucleotides read TGTGCCAGCAGTTATGAGCCCGGGAGCGACTATGGCTACACCTTC.

This clonotype has just a few counts. This chain joins TRBV7-2 and TRBJ2-3, with 9 bases matching TRBD1. V trimming: 5 bases; J trimming: 3 bases; junction bases outside the gene matches: 15. The CDR3 covers 18 residues. Germline loops: CDR1 SGHTA, CDR2 FQGNSA. As DNA, the CDR3 is TGTGCCAGCAGCCCAGCGCTAAGAGTGACAGGGGGTACAGATACGCAGTATTTT. It codes for CASSPALRVTGGTDTQYF. Variable domain in full (rest from reference TRBV7-2 and TRBJ2-3): GAGVSQSPSNKVTEKGKDVELRCDPISGHTALYWYRQSLGQGLEFLIYFQGNSAPDKSGLPSDRFSAERTGGSVSTLTIQRTQQEDSAVYLCASSPALRVTGGTDTQYFGPGTRLTVL.

The chain carries TRBV10-3 and TRBJ2-1, with 8 bases aligning to TRBD2. Looked up from germline, CDR1 is ENHRY and CDR2 is SYGVKD. The CDR3 runs 14 residues. V lost 7 bases and J lost 6; bases outside the gene matches: 8. This chain's CDR3 is CAITPRGGVNEQFF. As DNA, the CDR3 is TGTGCCATCACCCCCCGGGGGGGGGTCAATGAGCAGTTCTTC.

There are many counts of this clonotype. CDR3 bases: TGTGCCAGCAGCTTTTATGAGATGAACACTGAAGCTTTCTTT. Protein sequence: CASSFYEMNTEAFF. J is TRBJ1-1 and V is TRBV7-9; D uncertain. The ends were cut back, 3 bases at V and 0 bases at J, with 8 bases in the middle. Germline assignment: CDR1 SEHNR and CDR2 FQNEAQ (reference sequence). CDR3 length equals 14 residues. The whole variable domain, filled in from reference TRBV7-9 and TRBJ1-1, reads DTGVSQNPRHKITKRGQNVTFRCDPISEHNRLYWYRQTLGQGPEFLTYFQNEAQLEKSRLLSDRFSAERPKGSFSTLEIQRTEQGDSAMYLCASSFYEMNTEAFFGQGTRLTVV.

This chain connects TRBV5-1 to TRBJ2-7, with 9 bases lining up with TRBD1. The CDR3 runs 14 residues. From germline, CDR1 is SGHRS and CDR2 YFSETQ. V was pared by 1 base and J by 7 bases, with 6 bases of the junction left unmatched. This CDR3 is CASSLWTGDGEQYF. CDR3 nucleotide sequence: TGCGCCAGCAGCTTGTGGACAGGGGACGGGGAGCAGTACTTC.

This clonotype was detected many times. This chain links TRBV10-3 with TRBJ2-5; either TRBD1 or TRBD2 may supply D (5 bases each). The length of the CDR3 is 13 residues. Germline CDR1 ENHRY, CDR2 SYGVKD. V was pared by 11 bases and J by 1 base, with 14 bases between. The CDR3 region has the DNA TGTGCCCACGGGACCGCAGGCCAAGAGACCCAGTACTTC. It codes for CAHGTAGQETQYF.

Many counts were recorded for this clonotype. CDR3 nucleotide sequence: TGTGCCAGCACCCATCAGGACAGGGAGGATCAGCCCCAGCATTTT. This translates into CASTHQDREDQPQHF. The chain joins TRBV28 to TRBJ1-5; 8 bases fit TRBD1. CDR1 is MDHEN and CDR2 is SYDVKM in the germline V gene. The CDR3 consists of 15 residues. The ends lost 7 bases at V and 5 bases at J; junction bases unmatched: 10.

The chain couples TRBV13 to TRBJ1-2, with 10 bases identical to TRBD1. The germline V gene has CDR1 PRHDT and CDR2 FYEKMQ (reference sequence). J gave up 4 bases and V 3 bases, and 5 bases lay outside the gene matches. This CDR3 is 15 amino acids long. In DNA, the CDR3 is TGTGCCAGCAGCTTCGGGACAGGGGAGTCCTATGGCTACACCTTC. Its translation is CASSFGTGESYGYTF.

This clonotype was seen a few times. The J gene is TRBJ2-1, the V gene TRBV24-1; D remains unclear. Germline values: CDR1 KGHDR, CDR2 SFDVKD. The V end lost 2 bases, the J end lost 4 bases, and 11 bases lay between the germline ends. The CDR3 runs to 15 residues. The CDR3 coding sequence is TGTGCCACCAGTGATTCCACCGGGCCATACAATGAGCAGTTCTTC. Its translation: CATSDSTGPYNEQFF.

This clonotype was counted at least ten times. This rearrangement joins TRBV12-3 or TRBV12-4 to TRBJ1-2, with D unclear. This CDR3 is 16 amino acids long. The ends were cut back, 2 bases at V and 1 base at J, with 14 bases in the middle. The DNA of the CDR3 is TGTGCCAGCAGTTTATGGCGGTGGTGGTATAACTATGGCTACACCTTC. This codes for CASSLWRWWYNYGYTF.

This sequence joins TRBV11-2 and TRBJ1-6; no clear D. Germline CDR1 reads SGHAT; CDR2 reads FQNNGV. This CDR3 has 14 residues. Trimming removed 3 bases at V and 0 bases at J, with 3 bases between. The DNA for the CDR3 is TGTGCCAGCAGCTTCAACTCCTATAATTCACCCCTCCACTTT. Translation gives CASSFNSYNSPLHF.